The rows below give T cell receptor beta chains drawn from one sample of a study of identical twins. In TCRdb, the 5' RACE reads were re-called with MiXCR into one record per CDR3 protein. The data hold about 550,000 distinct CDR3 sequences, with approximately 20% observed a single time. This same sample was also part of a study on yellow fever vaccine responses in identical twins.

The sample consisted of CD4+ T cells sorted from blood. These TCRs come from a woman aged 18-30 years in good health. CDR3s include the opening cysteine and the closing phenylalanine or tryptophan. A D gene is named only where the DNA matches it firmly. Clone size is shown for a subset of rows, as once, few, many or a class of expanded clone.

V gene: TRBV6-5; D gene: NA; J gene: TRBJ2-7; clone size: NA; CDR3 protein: CASSYWGGEQYF; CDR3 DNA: TGTGCCAGCAGTTACTGGGGTGGCGAGCAGTACTTC
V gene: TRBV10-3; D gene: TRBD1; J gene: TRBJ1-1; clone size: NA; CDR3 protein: CAIRDRDNTEAFF; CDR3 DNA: TGTGCCATCAGGGACAGGGACAACACTGAAGCTTTCTTT
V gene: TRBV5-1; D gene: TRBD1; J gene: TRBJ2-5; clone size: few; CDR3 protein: CASSGGTGGEETQYF; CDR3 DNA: TGCGCCAGCAGCGGGGGGACAGGGGGTGAGGAGACCCAGTACTTC
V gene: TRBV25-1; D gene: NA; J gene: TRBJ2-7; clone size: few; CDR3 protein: CASSEGYEQYF; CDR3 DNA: TGTGCCAGCAGTGAAGGGTACGAGCAGTACTTC
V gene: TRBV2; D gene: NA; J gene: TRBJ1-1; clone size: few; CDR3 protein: CASSDLSGGAFF; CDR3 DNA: TGTGCCAGCAGTGACTTATCCGGGGGAGCTTTCTTT
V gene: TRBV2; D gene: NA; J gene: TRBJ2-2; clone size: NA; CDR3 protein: CALPKEEANTGELFF; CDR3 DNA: TGTGCCCTCCCAAAGGAGGAGGCGAACACCGGGGAGCTGTTTTTT
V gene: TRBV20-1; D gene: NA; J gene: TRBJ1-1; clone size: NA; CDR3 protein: CSARDPRRNTEAFF; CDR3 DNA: TGCAGTGCTAGAGATCCAAGGAGGAACACTGAAGCTTTCTTT
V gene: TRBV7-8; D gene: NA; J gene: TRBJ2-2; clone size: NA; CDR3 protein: CASSFTMRQDRNTGELFF; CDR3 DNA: TGTGCCAGCAGCTTCACTATGCGGCAGGACAGGAACACCGGGGAGCTGTTTTTT
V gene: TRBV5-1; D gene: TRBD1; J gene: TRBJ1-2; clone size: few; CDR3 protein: CASSPGQPYGYTF; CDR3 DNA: TGCGCCAGCAGCCCGGGACAGCCCTATGGCTACACCTTC
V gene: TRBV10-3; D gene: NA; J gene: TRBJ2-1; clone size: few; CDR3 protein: CAISGTLGRSSYNEQFF; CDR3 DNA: TGTGCCATCAGTGGCACTTTGGGCCGGAGCTCCTACAATGAGCAGTTCTTC
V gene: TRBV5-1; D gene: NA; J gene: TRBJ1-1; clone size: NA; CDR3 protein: CASSLLETKNTEAFF; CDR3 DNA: TGCGCCAGCAGCTTGCTCGAGACAAAAAACACTGAAGCTTTCTTT
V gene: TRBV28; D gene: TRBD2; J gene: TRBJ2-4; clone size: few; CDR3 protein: CASSTKREPKNIQYF; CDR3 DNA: TGTGCCAGCAGTACCAAGCGGGAGCCCAAAAACATTCAGTACTTC
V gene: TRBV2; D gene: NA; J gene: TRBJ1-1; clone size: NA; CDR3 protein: CASSEGGVTEAFF; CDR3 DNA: TGTGCCAGCAGTGAGGGGGGGGTCACTGAAGCTTTCTTT
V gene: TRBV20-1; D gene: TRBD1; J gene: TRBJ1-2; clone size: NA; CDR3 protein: CSAHGQGNYGYTF; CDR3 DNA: TGCAGTGCCCACGGACAGGGGAACTATGGCTACACCTTC
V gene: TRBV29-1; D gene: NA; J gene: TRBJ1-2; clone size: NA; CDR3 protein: CSVAVSNYGYTF; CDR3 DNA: TGCAGCGTTGCGGTGTCGAACTATGGCTACACCTTC
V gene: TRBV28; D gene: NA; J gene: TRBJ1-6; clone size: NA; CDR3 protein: CASRGVSSYNSPLHF; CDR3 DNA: TGTGCCAGCAGGGGAGTTAGCTCCTATAATTCACCCCTCCACTTT
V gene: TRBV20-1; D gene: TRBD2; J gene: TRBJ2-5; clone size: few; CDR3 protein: CSARRGSGVQETQYF; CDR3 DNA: TGCAGTGCTAGGCGAGGTAGCGGGGTACAAGAGACCCAGTACTTC
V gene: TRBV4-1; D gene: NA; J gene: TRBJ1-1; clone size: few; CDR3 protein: CASSIGVVQGNTEAFF; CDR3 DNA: TGCGCCAGCAGCATAGGGGTGGTTCAGGGGAACACTGAAGCTTTCTTT
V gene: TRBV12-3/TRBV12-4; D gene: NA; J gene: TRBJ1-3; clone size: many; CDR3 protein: CASSFMSGSGNTIYF; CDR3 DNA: TGTGCCAGCAGTTTCATGTCGGGGAGTGGAAACACCATATATTTT
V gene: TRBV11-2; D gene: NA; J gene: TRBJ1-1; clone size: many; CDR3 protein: CASSFTQGNTEAFF; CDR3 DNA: TGTGCCAGCAGCTTCACACAGGGGAACACTGAAGCTTTCTTT
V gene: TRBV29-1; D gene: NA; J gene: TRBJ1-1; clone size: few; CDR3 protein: CSVGGADVAFF; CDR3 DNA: TGCAGCGTGGGTGGAGCTGATGTAGCTTTCTTT
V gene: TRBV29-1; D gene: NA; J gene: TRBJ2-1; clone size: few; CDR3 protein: CSVERGATRASYNEQFF; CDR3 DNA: TGCAGCGTTGAAAGAGGGGCTACGAGGGCGTCCTACAATGAGCAGTTCTTC
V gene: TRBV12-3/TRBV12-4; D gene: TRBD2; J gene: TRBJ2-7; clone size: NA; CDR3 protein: CASSSTSGGPRAYEQYF; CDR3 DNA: TGTGCCAGCAGTTCTACTAGCGGGGGCCCTCGGGCATACGAGCAGTACTTC
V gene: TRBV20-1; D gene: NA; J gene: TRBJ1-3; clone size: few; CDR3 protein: CSATGDRSGNTIYF; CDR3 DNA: TGCAGTGCTACAGGGGATAGGTCTGGAAACACCATATATTTT
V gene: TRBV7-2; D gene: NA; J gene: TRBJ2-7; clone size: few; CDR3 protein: CASSAPPGTKWGYEQYF; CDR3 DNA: TGTGCCAGCAGCGCACCGCCCGGGACCAAATGGGGGTACGAGCAGTACTTC
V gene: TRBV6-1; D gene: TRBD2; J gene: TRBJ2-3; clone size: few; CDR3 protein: CASSEAAAGGPYTQYF; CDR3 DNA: TGTGCCAGCAGTGAAGCGGCGGCGGGAGGGCCCTATACGCAGTATTTT
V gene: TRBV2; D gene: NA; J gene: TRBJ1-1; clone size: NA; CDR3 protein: CASKFSLNTEAFF; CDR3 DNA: TGTGCCAGCAAGTTCAGTTTGAACACTGAAGCTTTCTTT
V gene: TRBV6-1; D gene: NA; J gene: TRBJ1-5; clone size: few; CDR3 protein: CASSEVDGSNQPQHF; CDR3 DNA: TGTGCCAGCAGTGAAGTGGACGGGAGCAATCAGCCCCAGCATTTT
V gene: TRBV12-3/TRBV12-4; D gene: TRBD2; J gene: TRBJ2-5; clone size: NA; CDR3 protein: CASSLALAGVAKTQYF; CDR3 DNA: TGTGCCAGCAGTTTAGCACTAGCGGGAGTGGCGAAGACCCAGTACTTC
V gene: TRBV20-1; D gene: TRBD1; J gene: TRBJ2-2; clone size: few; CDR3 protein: CSAPGQGATGELFF; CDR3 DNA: TGCAGTGCTCCCGGACAGGGCGCCACCGGGGAGCTGTTTTTT
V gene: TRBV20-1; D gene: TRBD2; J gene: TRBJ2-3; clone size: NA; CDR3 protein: CSARDWLTAGASTDTQYF; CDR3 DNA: TGCAGTGCTAGAGATTGGCTCACAGCGGGAGCGAGCACAGATACGCAGTATTTT
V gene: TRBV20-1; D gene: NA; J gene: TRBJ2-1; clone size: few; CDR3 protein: CSAAGRTSYNEQFF; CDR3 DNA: TGCAGTGCCGCGGGGCGGACCTCCTACAATGAGCAGTTCTTC
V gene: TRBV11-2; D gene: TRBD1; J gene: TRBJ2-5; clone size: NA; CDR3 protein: CASRTGTEETQYF; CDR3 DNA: TGTGCCAGCAGGACCGGGACAGAAGAGACCCAGTACTTC
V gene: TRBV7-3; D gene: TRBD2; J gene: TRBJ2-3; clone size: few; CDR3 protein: CASSWTSGPRTDTQYF; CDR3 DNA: TGTGCCAGCAGCTGGACTAGCGGGCCTCGCACAGATACGCAGTATTTT
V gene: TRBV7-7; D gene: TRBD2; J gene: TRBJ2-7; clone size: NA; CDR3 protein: CASSSRKAGGPSYEQYF; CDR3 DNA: TGTGCCAGCAGCTCCCGTAAAGCGGGAGGGCCGTCCTACGAGCAGTACTTC
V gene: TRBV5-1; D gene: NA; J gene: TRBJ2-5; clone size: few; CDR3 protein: CASRADIKETQYF; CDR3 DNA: TGCGCCAGCAGGGCTGACATCAAAGAGACCCAGTACTTC
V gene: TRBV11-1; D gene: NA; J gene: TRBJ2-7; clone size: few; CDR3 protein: CASSFPYGSEQYF; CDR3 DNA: TGTGCCAGCAGCTTTCCCTACGGAAGTGAGCAGTACTTC
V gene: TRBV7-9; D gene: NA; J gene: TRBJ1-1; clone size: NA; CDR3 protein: CASSPRRGMNTEAFF; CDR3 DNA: TGTGCCAGCAGCCCAAGGCGGGGGATGAACACTGAAGCTTTCTTT
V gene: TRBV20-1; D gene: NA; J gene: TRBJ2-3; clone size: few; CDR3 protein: CSARRSGGLYTDTQYF; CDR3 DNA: TGCAGTGCTAGACGATCAGGGGGGCTTTACACGGATACGCAGTATTTT
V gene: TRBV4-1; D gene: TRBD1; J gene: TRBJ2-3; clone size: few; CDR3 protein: CASSQDVQGDTQYF; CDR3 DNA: TGCGCCAGCAGCCAAGATGTACAGGGGGATACGCAGTATTTT
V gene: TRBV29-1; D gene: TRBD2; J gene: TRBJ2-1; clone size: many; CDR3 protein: CSVVDRGLGSGRANEQFF; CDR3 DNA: TGCAGCGTCGTAGACAGGGGGTTGGGTAGCGGGAGGGCCAATGAGCAGTTCTTC
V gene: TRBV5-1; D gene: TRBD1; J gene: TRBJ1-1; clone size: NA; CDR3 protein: CASSMEGAREAFF; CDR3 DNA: TGCGCCAGCAGTATGGAGGGGGCGAGGGAAGCTTTCTTT
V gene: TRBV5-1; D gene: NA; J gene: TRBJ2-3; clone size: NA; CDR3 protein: CASSLFYKSTDTQYF; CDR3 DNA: TGCGCCAGCAGCTTGTTTTACAAAAGCACAGATACGCAGTATTTT
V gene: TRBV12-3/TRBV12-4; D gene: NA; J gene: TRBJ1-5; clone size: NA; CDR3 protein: CASSFGGSYNQPQHF; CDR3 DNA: TGTGCCAGCAGTTTCGGGGGCAGTTACAATCAGCCCCAGCATTTT
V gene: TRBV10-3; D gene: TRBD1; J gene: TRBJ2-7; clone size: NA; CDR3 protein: CAISGRTGVYEQYF; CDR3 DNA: TGTGCCATCAGTGGTCGGACAGGAGTCTACGAGCAGTACTTC
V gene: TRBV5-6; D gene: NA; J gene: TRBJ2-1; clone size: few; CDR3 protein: CASSSVGEQFF; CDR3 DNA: TGTGCCAGCAGCTCCGTGGGTGAGCAGTTCTTC
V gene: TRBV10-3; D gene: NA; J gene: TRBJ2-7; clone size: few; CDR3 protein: CAISVADEQYF; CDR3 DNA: TGTGCCATCAGTGTAGCCGACGAGCAGTACTTC
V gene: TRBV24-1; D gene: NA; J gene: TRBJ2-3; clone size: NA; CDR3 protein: CATRGHAESTDTQYF; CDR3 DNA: TGTGCCACCAGGGGACACGCGGAGTCCACAGATACGCAGTATTTT
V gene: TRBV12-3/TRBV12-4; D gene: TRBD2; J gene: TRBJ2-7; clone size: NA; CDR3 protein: CASSLLAGEYEQYF; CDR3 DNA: TGTGCCAGCAGCCTACTAGCGGGAGAATACGAGCAGTACTTC
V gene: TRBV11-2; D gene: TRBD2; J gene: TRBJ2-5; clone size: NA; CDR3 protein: CASSSGGGFGETQYF; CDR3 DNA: TGTGCCAGCAGTAGCGGGGGCGGCTTTGGAGAGACCCAGTACTTC
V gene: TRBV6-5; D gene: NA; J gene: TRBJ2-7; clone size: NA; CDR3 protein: CATRTGVYEQYF; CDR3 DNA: TGTGCCACCAGGACTGGGGTCTACGAGCAGTACTTC
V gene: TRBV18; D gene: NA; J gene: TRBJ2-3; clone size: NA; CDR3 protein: CASSPPVDTQYF; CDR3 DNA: TGTGCCAGCTCACCACCCGTGGATACGCAGTATTTT
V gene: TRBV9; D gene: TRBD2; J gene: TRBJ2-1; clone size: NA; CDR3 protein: CASSVRGLAGNNEQFF; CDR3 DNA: TGTGCCAGCAGCGTACGCGGACTAGCGGGGAACAATGAGCAGTTCTTC